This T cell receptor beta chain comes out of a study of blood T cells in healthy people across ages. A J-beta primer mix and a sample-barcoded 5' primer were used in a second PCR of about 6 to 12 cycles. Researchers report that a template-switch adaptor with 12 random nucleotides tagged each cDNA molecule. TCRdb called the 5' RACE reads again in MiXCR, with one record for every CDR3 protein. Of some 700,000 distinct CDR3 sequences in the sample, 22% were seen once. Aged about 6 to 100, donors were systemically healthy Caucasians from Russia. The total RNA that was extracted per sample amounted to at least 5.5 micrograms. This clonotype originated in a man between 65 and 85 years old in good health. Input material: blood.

In nucleotides, the CDR3 is TGTGCCAGCAGTTTATACGTAGCGGGGTTGATCAATGAGCAGTTCTTC. It encodes CASSLYVAGLINEQFF. The chain has TRBV27 and TRBJ2-5; 8 bases are shared with TRBD2. The tail of the sequence fits TRBJ2-1 better, so the J call may be wrong. Germline lookup yields CDR1 MNHEY and CDR2 SMNVEV (reference sequence). CDR3 size: 16 residues.